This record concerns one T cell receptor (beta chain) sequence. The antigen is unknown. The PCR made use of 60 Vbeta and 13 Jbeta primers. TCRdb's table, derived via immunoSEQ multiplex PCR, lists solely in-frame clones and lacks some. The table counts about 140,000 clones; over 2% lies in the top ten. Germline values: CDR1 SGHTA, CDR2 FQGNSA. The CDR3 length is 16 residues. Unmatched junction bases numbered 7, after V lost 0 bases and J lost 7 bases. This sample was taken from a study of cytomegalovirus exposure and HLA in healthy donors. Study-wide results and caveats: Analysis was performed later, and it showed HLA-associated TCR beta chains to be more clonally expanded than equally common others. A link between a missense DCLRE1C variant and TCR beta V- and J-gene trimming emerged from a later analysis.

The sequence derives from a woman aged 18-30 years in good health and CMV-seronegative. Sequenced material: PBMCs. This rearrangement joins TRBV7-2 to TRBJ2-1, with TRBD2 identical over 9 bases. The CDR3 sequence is CASSLASGSIINEQFF. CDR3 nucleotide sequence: TGTGCCAGCAGCTTAGCTAGCGGGAGTATTATAAATGAGCAGTTCTTC.